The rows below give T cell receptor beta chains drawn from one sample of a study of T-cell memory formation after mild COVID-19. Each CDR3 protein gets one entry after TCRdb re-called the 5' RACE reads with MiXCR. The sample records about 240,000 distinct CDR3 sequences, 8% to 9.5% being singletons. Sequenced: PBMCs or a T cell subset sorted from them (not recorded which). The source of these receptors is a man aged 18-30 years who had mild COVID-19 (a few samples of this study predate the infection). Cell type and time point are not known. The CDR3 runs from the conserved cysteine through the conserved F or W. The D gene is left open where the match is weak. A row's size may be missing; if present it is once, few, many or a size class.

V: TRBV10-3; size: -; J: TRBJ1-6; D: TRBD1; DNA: TGTGCCATCAGGGGGACAGTCCTAAATTCACCCCTCCACTTT; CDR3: CAIRGTVLNSPLHF
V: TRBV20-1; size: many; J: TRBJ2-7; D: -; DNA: TGCAGTGCTAAAAGACAGGTGTCCTACGAGCAGTACTTC; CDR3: CSAKRQVSYEQYF
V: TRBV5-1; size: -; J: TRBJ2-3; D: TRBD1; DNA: TGCGCCAGCAGCTTGGGGGACAGGGCAGATACGCAGTATTTT; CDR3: CASSLGDRADTQYF
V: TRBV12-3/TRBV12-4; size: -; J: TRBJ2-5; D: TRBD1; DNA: TGTGCCAGCAGTAGACCGGGACAGGGGAAAGAGACCCAGTACTTC; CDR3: CASSRPGQGKETQYF
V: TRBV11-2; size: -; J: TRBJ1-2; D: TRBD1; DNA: TGTGCCAGCAGCTTAGGCGGGACAGGGGGTAACTATGGCTACACCTTC; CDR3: CASSLGGTGGNYGYTF
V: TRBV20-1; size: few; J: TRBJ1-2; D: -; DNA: TGCAGTGCTACAGTAAACTATGGCTACACCTTC; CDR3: CSATVNYGYTF
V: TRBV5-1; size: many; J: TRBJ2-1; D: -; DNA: TGCGCCAGCAGCTTCTCAGGGGCTGGCTCCTACAATGAGCAGTTCTTC; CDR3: CASSFSGAGSYNEQFF
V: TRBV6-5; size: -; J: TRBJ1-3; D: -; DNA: TGTGCCAGCAGTTACTCGAAAGGGGCTGGAAACACCATATATTTT; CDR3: CASSYSKGAGNTIYF
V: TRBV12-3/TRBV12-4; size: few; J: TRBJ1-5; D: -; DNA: TGTGCCAGCAGTCTCTCAGGGCGGGCAGGGGAAGAGCCCCAGCATTTT; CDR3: CASSLSGRAGEEPQHF
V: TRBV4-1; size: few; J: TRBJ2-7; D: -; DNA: TGCGCCAGCAGCCAGAGAGGAGGGGCCACCTACGAGCAGTACTTC; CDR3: CASSQRGGATYEQYF
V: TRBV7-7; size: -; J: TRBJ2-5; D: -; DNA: TGTGCCAGCAGCTTGAGCAGGGTTGGGTCGGAGACCCAGTACTTC; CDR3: CASSLSRVGSETQYF
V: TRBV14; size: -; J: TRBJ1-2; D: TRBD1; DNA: TGTGCCAGCAGCACCCGGGACAGGGGGCTTCATGGCTACACCTTC; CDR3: CASSTRDRGLHGYTF
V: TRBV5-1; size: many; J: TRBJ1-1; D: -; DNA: TGCGCCAGCAGCTTGGGGGGGGCCGGCACTGAAGCTTTCTTT; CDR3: CASSLGGAGTEAFF
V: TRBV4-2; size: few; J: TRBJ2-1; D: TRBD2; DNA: TGTGCCAGCAGCCCTCGGACTAGGACCAATGAGCAGTTCTTC; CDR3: CASSPRTRTNEQFF
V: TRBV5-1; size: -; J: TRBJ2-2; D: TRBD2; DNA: TGCGCCAGCAGGACTAGCGGGGGGCAGGCTACCGGGGAGCTGTTTTTT; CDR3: CASRTSGGQATGELFF
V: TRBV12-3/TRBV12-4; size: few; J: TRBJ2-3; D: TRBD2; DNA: TGTGCCATCTTAGCGGGGGGGGGCACAGATACGCAGTATTTT; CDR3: CAILAGGGTDTQYF
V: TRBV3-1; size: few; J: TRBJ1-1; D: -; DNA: TGTGCCAGCAGCTCAACGGGAACAGGGCCCCCAGCTTTCTTT; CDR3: CASSSTGTGPPAFF
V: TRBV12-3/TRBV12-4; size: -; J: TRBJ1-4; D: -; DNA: TGTGCCAGCAGCCTGATATTCCGCGAAAAACTGTTTTTT; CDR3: CASSLIFREKLFF